This is a list of T cell receptor beta chains from one sample in a study of blood T cells in healthy people across ages. TCRdb re-called the 5' RACE reads with MiXCR, one entry per CDR3 protein. The sample holds 630,000 or so distinct CDR3 sequences, 25% to 30% seen once. Sequencing used blood. These receptors originate from a woman of 80 years or more in good health. Each CDR3 is given with its conserved first and last residue. A D gene is named only where the DNA matches it firmly. The size field is filled for only some rows; it gives once, few, many or a size class.

j_gene | d_gene | v_gene | abundance | CDR3aa | CDR3nt
TRBJ1-2 | NA | TRBV5-1 | many | CASTLTGQANYGYTF | TGCGCCAGCACCCTAACTGGTCAGGCTAACTATGGCTACACCTTC
TRBJ2-3 | NA | TRBV7-2 | many | CASSLRGQSTDTQYF | TGTGCCAGCAGCTTAAGGGGTCAGTCCACCGATACGCAGTATTTT
TRBJ2-4 | NA | TRBV6-1 | NA | CASRGHGGRNVQYF | TGTGCCAGCAGGGGACATGGGGGGAGAAACGTTCAGTACTTC
TRBJ2-7 | NA | TRBV18 | NA | CASSPRDVSYEQYF | TGTGCCAGCTCACCGCGGGACGTCTCCTACGAGCAGTACTTC
TRBJ1-2 | NA | TRBV27 | many | CASSPRGTDYGYTF | TGTGCCAGCAGCCCCCGGGGGACTGACTATGGCTACACCTTC
TRBJ1-5 | NA | TRBV5-1 | few | CASSRDKGTQPQHF | TGCGCCAGCAGCCGAGACAAGGGGACTCAGCCCCAGCATTTT
TRBJ2-1 | NA | TRBV5-6 | NA | CASSLEISGDDEQFF | TGTGCCAGCAGCTTGGAGATTAGCGGCGACGATGAGCAGTTCTTC
TRBJ2-7 | NA | TRBV7-9 | many | CASSLAGEFYEQYF | TGTGCCAGCAGCTTAGCGGGGGAATTCTACGAGCAGTACTTC
TRBJ2-7 | NA | TRBV9 | many | CASSVARTDSFFEQYF | TGTGCCAGCAGCGTAGCAAGGACAGATTCTTTCTTCGAGCAGTACTTC
TRBJ2-7 | TRBD2 | TRBV4-2 | many | CASSQDGLAGGEQYF | TGTGCCAGCAGCCAAGATGGGCTAGCGGGGGGCGAGCAGTACTTC
TRBJ1-2 | TRBD1 | TRBV12-3/TRBV12-4 | few | CASRVTGGNYGYTF | TGTGCCAGCAGGGTGACAGGGGGCAACTATGGCTACACCTTC
TRBJ2-7 | NA | TRBV20-1 | many | CSARSPGSSPYEQYF | TGCAGTGCTAGATCTCCCGGGAGCTCCCCCTACGAGCAGTACTTC
TRBJ1-6 | NA | TRBV27 | few | CASTAVSGGYNSPLHF | TGTGCCTCGACGGCGGTCAGTGGGGGGTATAATTCACCCCTCCACTTT
TRBJ2-5 | TRBD2 | TRBV20-1 | NA | CSAKAGTLQETQYF | TGCAGTGCTAAAGCGGGGACCTTACAAGAGACCCAGTACTTC
TRBJ1-4 | NA | TRBV20-1 | many | CSANQYRGVNVDEKLFF | TGCAGTGCTAATCAGTATCGAGGGGTAAACGTTGATGAAAAACTGTTTTTT
TRBJ2-3 | NA | TRBV5-1 | many | CASSPVAPTDTQYF | TGCGCCAGCAGCCCGGTTGCACCGACAGATACGCAGTATTTT
TRBJ2-5 | NA | TRBV20-1 | medium-sized | CSAPTGILRETQYF | TGCAGTGCGCCTACCGGGATCCTAAGGGAGACCCAGTACTTC
TRBJ2-3 | NA | TRBV20-1 | many | CSGRPRSTDTQYF | TGCAGTGGCCGGCCGAGGAGTACAGATACGCAGTATTTT
TRBJ1-1 | TRBD1 | TRBV6-2/TRBV6-3 | NA | CASRRRGTGRNIEAFF | TGTGCCAGCAGACGCCGCGGGACAGGGCGAAACATTGAAGCTTTCTTT
TRBJ2-1 | NA | TRBV15 | NA | CATSRGEDSNEQFF | TGTGCCACCAGCAGAGGGGAAGACAGCAATGAGCAGTTCTTC
TRBJ2-3 | NA | TRBV12-3/TRBV12-4 | NA | CASSLFGGLRADTQYF | TGTGCCAGCAGTTTATTCGGGGGGCTGAGAGCAGATACGCAGTATTTT
TRBJ2-7 | NA | TRBV11-2 | NA | CASSPGWRSEQYF | TGTGCCAGCAGCCCCGGGTGGCGGAGTGAGCAGTACTTC
TRBJ1-6 | NA | TRBV7-2 | NA | CASSLGPGSPLHF | TGTGCCAGCAGCTTAGGTCCGGGTTCACCCCTCCACTTT
TRBJ2-3 | TRBD2 | TRBV7-3 | NA | CASSLSASGRVFTDTQYF | TGTGCCAGCAGCTTATCGGCTAGCGGGAGGGTATTCACAGATACGCAGTATTTT
TRBJ2-6 | NA | TRBV6-5 | many | CASSYLSGANVLTF | TGTGCCAGCAGTTACTTGTCTGGGGCCAACGTCCTGACTTTC
TRBJ2-1 | NA | TRBV10-3 | NA | CAISESRDGPNEQFF | TGTGCCATCAGTGAGTCCCGGGACGGGCCTAATGAGCAGTTCTTC
TRBJ2-1 | NA | TRBV7-2 | few | CASSSPGWDEQFF | TGTGCCAGCAGCAGCCCAGGGTGGGATGAGCAGTTCTTC
TRBJ2-3 | NA | TRBV5-1 | many | CASSLNPNSRTKKTQYF | TGCGCCAGCAGCTTGAATCCGAACAGTCGGACCAAAAAAACGCAGTATTTT
TRBJ2-5 | TRBD1 | TRBV27 | once | CASRERTGGKEQYF | TGTGCCAGCAGAGAGCGGACAGGGGGGAAAGAGCAGTACTTC
TRBJ2-3 | TRBD2 | TRBV27 | many | CASSPPQRGRDTQYF | TGTGCCAGCAGTCCCCCCCAGCGGGGTAGAGATACGCAGTATTTT
TRBJ2-7 | NA | TRBV19 | many | CASSGGYYEQYF | TGTGCCAGTAGTGGGGGATACTACGAGCAGTACTTC
TRBJ2-7 | NA | TRBV20-1 | NA | CSASQGVCEQYF | TGCAGTGCTAGCCAGGGTGTCTGCGAGCAGTACTTC
TRBJ2-1 | NA | TRBV5-1 | many | CASSLEAQGYNEQFF | TGCGCCAGCAGCTTGGAGGCGCAGGGGTACAATGAGCAGTTCTTC
TRBJ2-3 | TRBD2 | TRBV6-6 | many | CASRGTSGSTDTQYF | TGTGCCAGCAGGGGGACTAGCGGAAGCACAGATACGCAGTATTTT
TRBJ2-7 | TRBD1 | TRBV7-8 | NA | CASSLVAGGGYEQYF | TGTGCCAGCAGCTTAGTCGCAGGGGGCGGGTACGAGCAGTACTTC
TRBJ2-1 | TRBD2 | TRBV30 | many | CAWSVPAGSYNEQFF | TGTGCCTGGAGTGTTCCAGCGGGGTCCTACAATGAGCAGTTCTTC
TRBJ2-1 | NA | TRBV19 | few | CASSIGHLANNEQFF | TGTGCCAGTAGTATAGGACATTTAGCTAACAATGAGCAGTTCTTC
TRBJ1-1 | NA | TRBV7-2 | NA | CASSLVSLNTEAFF | TGTGCCAGCAGCTTAGTTAGTCTGAACACTGAAGCTTTCTTT
TRBJ1-1 | NA | TRBV6-2/TRBV6-3 | NA | CASSGRARTEAFF | TGTGCCAGCAGCGGCAGGGCTAGAACTGAAGCTTTCTTT
TRBJ2-5 | TRBD1 | TRBV5-1 | few | CASSFQGVVETQYF | TGCGCCAGCAGCTTCCAGGGGGTTGTAGAGACCCAGTACTTC
TRBJ2-7 | TRBD2 | TRBV7-2 | NA | CASSLIGGGYEQYF | TGTGCCAGCAGCTTAATCGGGGGGGGTTACGAGCAGTACTTC
TRBJ1-2 | TRBD1 | TRBV12-3/TRBV12-4 | many | CASTTGQGAVRYGYTF | TGTGCCAGCACCACCGGACAGGGGGCCGTCCGATATGGCTACACCTTC
TRBJ1-2 | TRBD1 | TRBV20-1 | many | CSATGGLVHDYTF | TGCAGTGCTACAGGGGGCCTTGTTCATGACTACACCTTC
TRBJ1-2 | NA | TRBV28 | NA | CASSSQGGHGYTF | TGTGCCAGCAGCTCCCAAGGGGGGCATGGCTACACCTTC
TRBJ2-7 | NA | TRBV14 | many | CASSQDRKYF | TGTGCCAGCAGCCAAGATAGGAAGTACTTC
TRBJ2-7 | NA | TRBV20-1 | NA | CSAREGGGMNDEQYF | TGCAGTGCTAGAGAGGGAGGGGGCATGAACGACGAGCAGTACTTC